Listed here is a single T cell receptor beta chain. Its target antigen remains unknown. The input lacks base qualities; no much larger clone sits a single base away. The germline V gene gives CDR1 as KGHSH and CDR2 as LQKENI. The CDR3 covers 13 residues, taking in both the cysteine and the phenylalanine. The read is trimmed to its CDR3 DNA, 39 bases read in frame from base 1. V is shortened by 2 bases, J by 6 bases, and the region joining them spans 8 bases. The data stem from a study of high-grade serous ovarian cancer treatment subgroups (dated by TCRdb to about 2021). Background on the whole study: A mean of 14,192 reads and 7,494 unique TCR beta rearrangements per sample was generated by sequencing. Each patient contributed one primary tumor and two metastatic tumor samples, giving under 95 samples in total. The study profiled TCR beta repertoires in high-grade serous ovarian cancer patients grouped by complete gross resection or neoadjuvant chemotherapy response under a laparoscopic triage algorithm. A cohort of roughly 30 patients was included: about 10 with no residual disease after primary surgery (R0), about 10 who were excellent NACT responders, and about 10 who were poor NACT responders. Here is what the overall study found, with its caveats: TCR repertoire analyses were focused on CDR3, and CDR1 and CDR2 were not analyzed. Spatial information was not captured by bulk tumor TCR sequencing, so insight into HGSC tumor complexity and diversity was limited. Repertoire similarity ranging from roughly 0.1 to 0.79 was observed between tumors from the same patient, whereas almost no similarity was observed between different patients. Neoantigen level correlated positively with TCR clonal relatedness, and copy number variation and mutation load from whole-genome sequencing showed a positive trend with TCR clonal relatedness.

Collection of tumor samples took place before definitive surgery or chemotherapy. The MD Anderson Biospecimen Extraction Resource handled genomic DNA extraction, while the MD Anderson Cancer Genomics Laboratory carried out the TCR sequencing. The approximately 100 tumor samples underwent high-throughput TCR profiling with ImmunoSEQ. As for how the authors treated the data: The repertoire diversity metrics included richness (unique productive sequences), clonality, evenness and relatedness, and the Bhattacharyya coefficient was used to measure similarity between samples. Conclusions stayed consistent in a sensitivity analysis that left out TCRs with fewer than two reads. TCRdb carries this immuneACCESS record with in-frame sequences only. Its versions omit some clonotypes, under half of them owing to an unresolved V gene in the studies checked, with the rest unexplained. Clone size and V and J calls were adopted from that table, with D and trimming inferred from the DNA. This sample holds about 6,800 clones; nearly 80% were observed only once. The ten largest clones take up 4.5% to 6% of the sample.

Rearrangement joined TRBV18 to TRBJ1-3, with no confidently assigned D gene. The sequenced material came from tumor tissue. This TCR was recovered from a human donor with high-grade serous ovarian cancer. The CDR3 protein sequence reads: CASSPGGENTIYF. The DNA reads as follows: TGTGCCAGCTCACCAGGCGGCGAAAACACCATATATTTT.